This T cell receptor (beta chain) was sequenced in a study of OX40 agonist ivuxolimab in advanced cancers. At the level of the study: Clinicians treated patients with ivuxolimab, an agonistic anti-OX40 (CD134) antibody.

Germline V CDR1 and CDR2: SGHAT, FQNNGV. The CDR3 is 18 residues long. Trimming cost V 3 bases and J 4 bases; bases outside gene matches: 14. Samples were taken at baseline and on day 1 of cycles 4 and 7. Study observations and caveats: Averaged across samples, CD8+ T cells carried more expanded clones than CD4+ did. Low normalized clonal expansion also occurred in some nonresponding patients.

Assay: immunoSEQ multiplex PCR; the TCRdb copy retains only in-frame clones and omits some. The profile shows some 75,000 clones, over 75% of them singletons. In the case of this clone: As yet, its antigen is unknown.

The sample here was CD4+ or CD8+ T cells sorted from blood, taken in a trial of the OX40 agonist ivuxolimab. This sequence originates from an adult with an advanced solid tumor such as melanoma, head and neck, liver or kidney cancer. The chain carries TRBV11-2 and TRBJ2-1, with 8 bases that match TRBD2. CDR3 nucleotides: TGTGCCAGCAGCTTGTTTGCCTCTTATAGCGGGGAGTACAATGAGCAGTTCTTC. It codes for CASSLFASYSGEYNEQFF.